Listed here are 21 T cell receptor beta chains from one sample, sequenced in a study of PD-L1 blockade in urothelial cancer. Specified time point: pretreatment peripheral blood. Sequencing used immunoSEQ multiplex PCR; TCRdb keeps in-frame clones, though not all of them. The sample lists roughly 50,000 clones; about 75% were seen once. The material was PBMCs, obtained around atezolizumab (anti-PD-L1) treatment. These receptors came from a man in his 70s with urothelial cancer.

This clone was found many times. The V call is TRBV2, the J call TRBJ2-2; D is undetermined. V was pared by 2 bases and J by 0 bases, with 4 bases between. CDR3 length: 14 amino acids. Germline CDR1 SNHLY, CDR2 FYNNEI. CDR3 sequence (DNA): TGTGCCAGCAGTGAACAGTCGAACACCGGGGAGCTGTTTTTT. Translation: CASSEQSNTGELFF.

There are many counts of this clone. The chain couples TRBV18 to TRBJ2-3; D gene uncertain. Germline assignment: CDR1 KGHSH and CDR2 LQKENI. Trimming shortened V by 6 bases and J by 6 bases, and 7 bases separated the two germline ends. The CDR3 consists of 11 residues. CDR3: CASSLRDTQYF. CDR3 sequence (DNA): TGTGCCAGCTCCTTACGGGATACGCAGTATTTT.

The CDR3 DNA reads TGTGCCAGCAGTGAAGTGGCGGCAAACCAGCCCCAGCATTTT. Translating gives CASSEVAANQPQHF. The V call is TRBV6-1, the J call TRBJ1-5; no firm D call. Between the trimmed V and J ends, which lost 1 base and 7 bases, there was a span of 11 bases. From germline, CDR1 is MNHNS and CDR2 SASEGT. The CDR3 runs to 14 residues.

The J gene is TRBJ1-2, the V gene TRBV28; D uncertain. The CDR3 sequence is 11 residues long. The V gene lost 7 bases and the J gene lost 0 bases, with 3 bases spanning the gap. Germline lookup yields CDR1 MDHEN and CDR2 SYDVKM. The CDR3 loop reads CASNTNYGYTF. DNA for the CDR3: TGTGCCAGCAATACTAACTATGGCTACACCTTC.

This clone was seen more than once but under ten times. The chain has TRBV2 and TRBJ1-3; no clear D gene. The CDR3 runs 15 residues. Germline loops: CDR1 SNHLY, CDR2 FYNNEI. Trimming stripped 2 bases from V and 1 base from J, with 9 bases between. The DNA of the CDR3 is TGTGCCAGCAGTGAATATGCACATTCTGGAAACACCATATATTTT. Amino acid sequence: CASSEYAHSGNTIYF.

The gene calls are TRBV11-3 and TRBJ2-7; D unresolved. CDR1 SGHNT and CDR2 YENEEA come from the germline V gene. V lost 6 bases to trimming and J lost 6 bases, with 15 bases between them. The CDR3 extends over 13 amino acids. The CDR3 loop reads CASSYFPRGEQYF. For the CDR3, the DNA is TGTGCCAGCAGTTATTTCCCCCGCGGCGAGCAGTACTTC.

The chain employs TRBV5-4 and TRBJ2-7; D is possibly TRBD2 (5 bases). Trimming stripped 7 bases from V and 0 bases from J, with 14 bases between. The CDR3 totals 14 residues. Per germline, CDR1 SGHNT and CDR2 YYREEE (reference sequence). CDR3 amino acids: CASGRTDSSYEQYF. CDR3 sequence (DNA): TGTGCCAGCGGGCGGACTGATAGCTCCTACGAGCAGTACTTC.

A few counts support this clone. The CDR3 protein is CASKPERGTYEQYF. The CDR3 coding sequence is TGTGCCAGCAAACCGGAGCGGGGAACCTACGAGCAGTACTTC. This chain links TRBV27 with TRBJ2-7; 7 bases fit TRBD2. The germline V gene encodes CDR1 MNHEY and CDR2 SMNVEV (reference sequence). The CDR3 contains 14 residues. J gave up 2 bases and V 7 bases, and 8 bases lay outside the gene matches.

V gene TRBV18 combines with J gene TRBJ2-1; D gene ambiguous. V lost 3 bases to trimming and J lost 5 bases, with 2 bases between them. The CDR3 sequence is 11 residues long. In germline, CDR1 is KGHSH, CDR2 LQKENI. The CDR3 region is CASSPDNEQFF. For the CDR3, the DNA is TGTGCCAGCTCACCCGACAATGAGCAGTTCTTC.

The chain has TRBV5-5 and TRBJ1-2, with D hard to call. The germline gives CDR1 SGHKS, CDR2 YYEKEE (reference sequence). The CDR3 extends over 14 amino acids. V was cut by 4 bases and J by 6 bases, with 16 bases left in between. The CDR3 loop reads CASSHRVLRNGYTF. Here the CDR3 DNA reads TGTGCCAGCAGCCACCGGGTCCTGCGGAATGGCTACACCTTC.

This clone has a single count. The CDR3 DNA follows: TGTGCCAGCAGCCAAGAACAGTCCCTCCACACCGGGGAGCTGTTTTTT. Translated, it gives CASSQEQSLHTGELFF. The chain uses TRBV4-2 and TRBJ2-2; D is unclear. Trimming pared 0 bases from V and 3 bases from J, leaving 11 bases between. The CDR3 is made up of 16 amino acids. Germline values: CDR1 LGHNA, CDR2 YNFKEQ.

The V call is TRBV29-1, the J call TRBJ1-1; D call uncertain. Trimming took off 5 bases at V and 4 bases at J, with 11 bases between the two ends. The CDR3 loop spans 12 amino acids. Per the germline V gene, CDR1 is SQVTM and CDR2 is ANQGSEA. CDR3 region: CSVYAHGTEAFF. Written as DNA, the CDR3 is TGCAGCGTTTATGCCCACGGCACTGAAGCTTTCTTT. The full variable domain, its missing parts supplied by reference TRBV29-1 and TRBJ1-1, is SAVISQKPSRDICQRGTSLTIQCQVDSQVTMMFWYRQQPGQSLTLIATANQGSEATYESGFVIDKFPISRPNLTFSTLTVSNMSPEDSSIYLCSVYAHGTEAFFGQGTRLTVV.

The gene calls are TRBV5-4 and TRBJ2-7; D might be TRBD1 (6 bases). This CDR3 is built from 14 residues. Germline CDR1 is SGHNT and CDR2 is YYREEE (reference sequence). Deletions cut 3 bases from V and 2 bases from J, with 12 bases between. The CDR3 spells CASSSSDRPYEQYF. In nucleotides, the CDR3 is TGTGCCAGCAGCTCCTCCGACAGGCCCTACGAGCAGTACTTC.

By frequency in the sample, this clone is medium-sized. This sequence joins TRBV13 and TRBJ2-7, with D perhaps TRBD2 (5 bases). From germline, CDR1 is PRHDT and CDR2 FYEKMQ (reference sequence). V was cut by 3 bases and J by 0 bases, with 9 bases left in between. This CDR3 is 14 amino acids long. CDR3 DNA sequence: TGTGCCAGCAGCTTGGGAGACATCTCCTACGAGCAGTACTTC. It yields the protein CASSLGDISYEQYF. The complete variable domain, with remaining parts taken from reference TRBV13 and TRBJ2-7, reads AAGVIQSPRHLIKEKRETATLKCYPIPRHDTVYWYQQGPGQDPQFLISFYEKMQSDKGSIPDRFSAQQFSDYHSELNMSSLELGDSALYFCASSLGDISYEQYFGPGTRLTVT.

This clone was recorded a few times. V and J are TRBV15 and TRBJ1-5, with no clear D. The CDR3 is made up of 15 amino acids. CDR1 and CDR2 from the germline V gene are LNHNV and YYDKDF (reference sequence). V lost 1 base and J lost 3, with 10 bases in between. The CDR3 nucleotides read TGTGCCACCAGCAGAGGTGAACAATACAATCAGCCCCAGCATTTT. Translated, it gives CATSRGEQYNQPQHF.

The chain uses TRBV7-6 and TRBJ2-2, with D possibly matching TRBD2 (5 bases). The CDR3 is 15 residues long. Trimming pared 4 bases from V and 6 bases from J, leaving 15 bases between. Looked up from germline, CDR1 is SGHVS and CDR2 is FNYEAQ. CDR3 coding DNA: TGTGCCAGCAGCTCCAGAGACGGGAATGCCGGGGAGCTGTTTTTT. Protein: CASSSRDGNAGELFF.

By share, this clone counts as medium-sized (0.01 to 0.1%). The chain employs TRBV2 and TRBJ1-2; 7 bases line up with TRBD1. With V trimmed by 7 bases and J by 4 bases, 9 bases remained unmatched. The CDR3 has 14 amino acids. Looked up from germline, CDR1 is SNHLY and CDR2 is FYNNEI. Here the CDR3 DNA reads TGTGCCAGCAATCGGGGGGGACAGTCCTATGGCTACACCTTC. It encodes CASNRGGQSYGYTF.

The chain joins TRBV2 to TRBJ1-2, with D hard to call. Germline loops: CDR1 SNHLY, CDR2 FYNNEI. CDR3 length: 14 residues. V was pared by 6 bases and J by 0 bases, with 11 bases between. Here the CDR3 reads CASRPSLSNYGYTF. Here the CDR3 DNA reads TGTGCCAGCAGACCGAGTCTTTCTAACTATGGCTACACCTTC.

The chain has TRBV6-5 and TRBJ2-7; maybe TRBD1 (5 bases). Trimming left V 7 bases short and J 1 base short, with 17 bases between. This CDR3 spans 15 amino acids. Germline V gives CDR1 MNHEY, CDR2 SVGAGI. Written as DNA, the CDR3 is TGTGCCAGCATTAATGAAAGGGGCGATTCCTACGAGCAGTACTTC. Its translation is CASINERGDSYEQYF.

V gene TRBV10-3 combines with J gene TRBJ2-7; 8 nucleotides line up with TRBD1. The germline gives CDR1 ENHRY, CDR2 SYGVKD. Losses at the gene ends were 0 bases for V and 1 base for J; bases not matched to a gene: 2. The CDR3 has 15 amino acids. The CDR3 region is CAISESTGESYEQYF. Here the CDR3 DNA reads TGTGCCATCAGTGAGTCGACAGGGGAGTCCTACGAGCAGTACTTC.

This chain links TRBV4-2 with TRBJ1-3; D uncertain. CDR3 length: 16 amino acids. Germline CDR1 and CDR2: LGHNA and YNFKEQ. Trimming removed 1 base from V and 0 bases from J, with 10 bases in between. The CDR3 sequence: CASSQVFGSSGNTIYF. For the CDR3, the DNA is TGTGCCAGCAGCCAAGTCTTTGGCAGCTCTGGAAACACCATATATTTT.